These 9 T cell receptor beta chains share one sample of origin, sequenced in a study of shared clonotypes between healthy human individuals. Libraries were prepared by immunoSEQ multiplex PCR; TCRdb keeps only in-frame clonotypes and omits some of them. The table includes roughly 640,000 clones, more than 95% detected once. Sample: naive CD4+ T cells sorted from blood. Subset noted: CD45RA+ positively selected. All receptors derive from a woman aged 25-40 years in good health.

The gene calls are TRBV6-5 and TRBJ2-5; D gene unclear. Germline V gene lookup returns CDR1 MNHEY and CDR2 SVGAGI. Trimming left V 2 bases short and J 11 bases short, with 12 bases between. The CDR3 totals 12 residues. The CDR3 loop reads CASSYTGQKQYF. The CDR3 bases are TGTGCCAGCAGTTACACCGGGCAGAAGCAGTACTTC.

This chain connects TRBV28 to TRBJ1-2; D unclear. V was cut by 7 bases and J by 4 bases, with 16 bases left in between. From germline, CDR1 is MDHEN and CDR2 SYDVKM. The CDR3 contains 14 residues. The CDR3 DNA is TGTGCCAGCACCTACGTAGGGAACTCCTATGGCTACACCTTC. Its protein is CASTYVGNSYGYTF.

The chain carries TRBV28 and TRBJ1-2, with D possibly being TRBD1 (6 bases). The ends were cut back, 6 bases at V and 4 bases at J, with 15 bases in the middle. CDR1 MDHEN and CDR2 SYDVKM come from the germline V gene. This CDR3 spans 14 amino acids. The CDR3 DNA reads TGTGCCAGCAGGTCGTCCCAGGGGTCCTATGGCTACACCTTC. This translates into CASRSSQGSYGYTF.

This chain joins TRBV15 and TRBJ2-1; tentative D call: TRBD2 (6 bases). This CDR3 comprises 14 residues. Germline values: CDR1 LNHNV, CDR2 YYDKDF (reference sequence). V lost 2 bases, J lost 6 bases, and 11 bases lay in between. DNA of the CDR3: TGTGCCACCAGCAGACCGACTAGAAGCAATGAGCAGTTCTTC. Translating gives CATSRPTRSNEQFF.

The chain employs TRBV28 and TRBJ1-2, with unresolved D. Germline V gives CDR1 MDHEN, CDR2 SYDVKM. CDR3 length: 12 amino acids. Trimming stripped 5 bases from V and 4 bases from J, with 8 bases between. The CDR3 sequence: CASSATGYGYTF. Here the CDR3 DNA reads TGTGCCAGCAGTGCGACGGGCTATGGCTACACCTTC.

This chain uses TRBV10-3 with TRBJ2-7; possibly TRBD1 for D (6 bases). This CDR3 spans 14 amino acids. The germline gives CDR1 ENHRY, CDR2 SYGVKD. Trimming cost V 5 bases and J 1 base, with 12 bases left between them. The chain's CDR3 is CAISSRTDSYEQYF. The CDR3 bases are TGTGCCATCAGTTCTCGGACAGATTCCTACGAGCAGTACTTC.

This clone has only one observation. CDR3 sequence: CASSPGQTSGTQETQYF. For the CDR3, the DNA is TGCGCCAGCAGCCCGGGACAGACTAGCGGGACCCAAGAGACCCAGTACTTC. The V gene is TRBV5-1, the J gene TRBJ2-5, with 11 bases aligning to TRBD2. Trimming cost V 4 bases and J 1 base; bases outside gene matches: 9. Germline V CDR1 and CDR2: SGHRS, YFSETQ. This CDR3 has 17 residues. The whole variable domain, remainder taken from reference TRBV5-1 and TRBJ2-5, is KAGVTQTPRYLIKTRGQQVTLSCSPISGHRSVSWYQQTPGQGLQFLFEYFSETQRNKGNFPGRFSGRQFSNSRSEMNVSTLELGDSALYLCASSPGQTSGTQETQYFGPGTRLLVL.

The chain recombines TRBV5-1 with TRBJ2-1; possible D gene TRBD1, 6 bases. V lost 9 bases, J lost 7 bases, and 14 bases lay in between. Germline V CDR1 and CDR2: SGHRS, YFSETQ. CDR3 size: 12 residues. CDR3 sequence: CATSGQMNEQFF. In DNA form, the CDR3 reads TGCGCCACCTCCGGACAGATGAATGAGCAGTTCTTC.

J is TRBJ2-1 and V is TRBV9; D is perhaps TRBD1 or TRBD2 (5 bases each). The V and J ends lost 4 bases and 0 bases respectively, with 14 bases between them. The CDR3 is 16 amino acids. From germline, CDR1 is SGDLS and CDR2 YYNGEE. This CDR3 is CASSPRLRGSYNEQFF. Here the CDR3 DNA reads TGTGCCAGCAGCCCCCGTTTGAGGGGCTCCTACAATGAGCAGTTCTTC. The full variable domain, in which reference TRBV9 and TRBJ2-1 provide the parts outside the CDR3, is DSGVTQTPKHLITATGQRVTLRCSPRSGDLSVYWYQQSLDQGLQFLIQYYNGEERAKGNILERFSAQQFPDLHSELNLSSLELGDSALYFCASSPRLRGSYNEQFFGPGTRLTVL.